This TCR beta chain is drawn from a study of cytomegalovirus exposure and HLA in healthy donors. The length of the CDR3 is 16 residues. CDR1 SGHDN and CDR2 FVKESK come from the germline V gene. Trimming cost V 0 bases and J 4 bases, with 15 bases left between them. PCR was performed using 60 Vbeta and 13 Jbeta primers. The repertoire was sequenced with immunoSEQ multiplex PCR; TCRdb's copy has only in-frame clones and lacks some. The listing contains over 200,000 clones. The TCR comes from a woman in her twenties or thirties in good health and CMV-seropositive. V usage is TRBV14 and J usage is TRBJ1-1; a possible D gene is TRBD1 (5 bases). Material: PBMCs. CDR3 coding DNA: TGTGCCAGCAGCCAAGATAGGGGCTATTGGTTCACTGAAGCTTTCTTT. Its translation is CASSQDRGYWFTEAFF.